What follows are 26 T cell receptor beta chains derived from one specimen sequenced in a study of a mutant IDH1 vaccine in newly diagnosed glioma. Clones were sequenced by immunoSEQ multiplex PCR, and TCRdb holds only the in-frame ones, with some missing. The sample comprises 95,000 to 100,000 clones, about 90% of which are singletons, and roughly 0.6% rests with the top ten. Time point given: baseline, week 1 (first vaccination visit). Treatment in this sample: pre-vaccination baseline after standard-of-care therapy. The sample in question was PBMCs, obtained from a glioma patient treated with radiotherapy, temozolomide or both. The receptors derive from a woman in her 50s with glioma.

V is TRBV7-6 and J is TRBJ2-1; the D gene could be TRBD1 or TRBD2 (5 bases each). Trimming took 4 bases from V and 2 from J, leaving 15 bases between them. In germline, CDR1 is SGHVS, CDR2 FNYEAQ. The CDR3 spans 16 residues. CDR3 nucleotides: TGTGCCAGCAGCTCACCCGCCAGGGACCCCTACAATGAGCAGTTCTTC. It translates to CASSSPARDPYNEQFF.

The V and J genes are TRBV5-1 and TRBJ2-7, with 7 bases fitting TRBD2. CDR3 size: 16 residues. V trimming: 1 base; J trimming: 6 bases; junction bases outside the gene matches: 13. CDR1 is SGHRS and CDR2 is YFSETQ in the germline V gene. The CDR3 nucleotides read TGCGCCAGCAGCTTGTTGGCTAGCGGTCTTAGGTCCGAGCAGTACTTC. This sequence encodes CASSLLASGLRSEQYF.

The chain uses TRBV27 and TRBJ2-2; 8 nucleotides align to TRBD1. Per the germline V gene, CDR1 is MNHEY and CDR2 is SMNVEV (reference sequence). The CDR3 extends over 14 amino acids. Germline trimming cut 2 bases from V and 6 bases from J; bases unmatched to any gene: 2. The CDR3 DNA reads TGTGCCAGCAGTTTACAGGGGGCTGCCGGGGAGCTGTTTTTT. This codes for CASSLQGAAGELFF.

This rearrangement joins TRBV13 to TRBJ2-7; 8 nucleotides agree with TRBD1. V trimming: 5 bases; J trimming: 6 bases; junction bases outside the gene matches: 9. The CDR3 runs to 14 residues. Germline V gene sequence: CDR1 PRHDT, CDR2 FYEKMQ (reference sequence). CDR3 coding DNA: TGTGCCAGCAGCCCGACAGGGGCTCCCATCGAGCAGTACTTC. This encodes CASSPTGAPIEQYF.

This chain connects TRBV10-3 to TRBJ2-1; 9 positions agree with TRBD2. The CDR3 consists of 14 residues. V shed 11 bases, J shed 5 bases, and the junction held 10 bases outside the gene matches. Germline lookup yields CDR1 ENHRY and CDR2 SYGVKD. CDR3 in DNA: TGTGCCCCCGTGGGCGGGGGGGGGAACAATGAGCAGTTCTTC. Encoded protein: CAPVGGGGNNEQFF.

In its sample, this clone was seen once. The J gene is TRBJ2-5, the V gene TRBV7-9, with no clear D. Gene TRBJ2-7 matches the end of the DNA better, so the J call may be wrong. From germline, CDR1 is SEHNR and CDR2 FQNEAQ (reference sequence). The CDR3 has 13 residues. The CDR3 DNA reads as TGTGCCAGCAGGGAACTATCATACTACGAGCAGTACTTC. Translated: CASRELSYYEQYF.

The gene calls are TRBV4-1 and TRBJ1-1; D remains unclear. V was pared by 0 bases and J by 3 bases, with 5 bases between. The length of the CDR3 is 13 residues. Germline loops: CDR1 MGHRA, CDR2 YSYEKL. CDR3 sequence: CASSQDRDTEAFF. The CDR3, as DNA: TGCGCCAGCAGCCAAGATAGGGACACTGAAGCTTTCTTT.

The gene calls are TRBV5-6 and TRBJ1-5; perhaps TRBD1 as D (6 bases). The germline gives CDR1 SGHDT, CDR2 YYEEEE. The CDR3 spans 13 residues. V was shortened by 2 bases and J by 7 bases, with 10 bases between the two germline ends. The CDR3 spells CASSLEGGQPQHF. The CDR3 coding sequence is TGTGCCAGCAGCTTAGAGGGGGGACAGCCCCAGCATTTT.

A note on this clone: A junction boundary mismatches the germline segment, possibly from a read error. The V call is TRBV7-8, the J call TRBJ2-4; 10 nucleotides align to TRBD2. Germline CDR1 and CDR2: SGHVS and FQNEAQ. This CDR3 is built from 16 residues. The CDR3 sequence is CASSLGLAGVKNIQYF. CDR3 DNA sequence: TGTGCCAGCAGTTTAGGCCTAGCGGGAGTCAAAAACATTCAGTACTTC. Full variable domain (rest looked up from reference TRBV7-8 and TRBJ2-4): GAGVSQSPRYKVAKRGQDVALRCDPISGHVSLFWYQQALGQGPEFLTYFQNEAQLDKSGLPSDRFFAERPEGSVSTLKIQRTQQEDSAVYLCASSLGLAGVKNIQYFGAGTRLSVL.

This clone was counted once. The chain has TRBV6-5 and TRBJ1-1; no reliable D call. CDR3 length: 14 amino acids. Germline lookup yields CDR1 MNHEY and CDR2 SVGAGI. Trimming removed 0 bases at V and 0 bases at J, with 5 bases between. This CDR3 is CASSYSGLNTEAFF. Here the CDR3 DNA reads TGTGCCAGCAGTTACTCTGGACTGAACACTGAAGCTTTCTTT.

V is TRBV28 and J is TRBJ1-1; D is ambiguous. V lost 6 bases and J 4 bases, leaving 15 bases between the germline ends. From germline, CDR1 is MDHEN and CDR2 SYDVKM. This CDR3 has 14 residues. CDR3: CASRTGQRGTEAFF. CDR3 in DNA: TGTGCCAGCAGAACGGGCCAGCGAGGCACTGAAGCTTTCTTT.

The CDR3 loop is CSVEGASGPTDTQYF. The CDR3 region has the DNA TGCAGCGTTGAAGGGGCTAGCGGCCCTACAGATACGCAGTATTTT. The gene calls are TRBV29-1 and TRBJ2-3; 7 bases line up with TRBD2. Looked up from germline, CDR1 is SQVTM and CDR2 is ANQGSEA. The CDR3 extends over 15 amino acids. J gave up 3 bases and V 1 base, and 7 bases lay outside the gene matches.

The chain carries TRBV11-2 and TRBJ1-2; 11 nucleotides match TRBD1. This CDR3 spans 16 amino acids. With 4 bases clipped from V and 4 bases from J, the junction kept 8 bases outside the gene matches. Germline V lookup: CDR1 SGHAT, CDR2 FQNNGV. The CDR3 is CASSSGQGVASYGYTF. CDR3 in DNA: TGTGCCAGCAGCTCGGGACAGGGGGTGGCTAGCTATGGCTACACCTTC.

This rearrangement joins TRBV20-1 to TRBJ1-1; D remains unclear. Germline CDR1 reads DFQATT; CDR2 reads SNEGSKA (reference sequence). Deletions cut 2 bases from V and 11 bases from J, with 12 bases between. This CDR3 is 11 amino acids long. The CDR3 region has the DNA TGCAGTGCTAGAAGACGGGAGGACGCTTTCTTT. Translation gives CSARRREDAFF.

The V call is TRBV9, the J call TRBJ2-5; perhaps TRBD2 as D (5 bases). Germline CDR1 is SGDLS and CDR2 is YYNGEE. V was shortened by 0 bases and J by 4 bases, with 16 bases between the two germline ends. This CDR3 is built from 16 residues. CDR3 nucleotides: TGTGCCAGCAGCGTAGGGGCGACCACTAGTTTAGAGACCCAGTACTTC. Translated: CASSVGATTSLETQYF.

This clone was seen a single time. One end of the junction fails to match germline, which may point to a read error. This chain uses TRBV19 with TRBJ2-7; perhaps D is TRBD1 or TRBD2 (5 bases each). The CDR3 contains 14 residues. Germline CDR1 LNHDA, CDR2 SQIVND (reference sequence). The DNA for the CDR3 is TGTGCTAGTAGTAGGAGGACACGGACCTACGAGCAGTACTTC. Translating gives CASSRRTRTYEQYF.

This clone was seen only once. V gene TRBV25-1 combines with J gene TRBJ1-2; D ambiguous. Trimming removed 6 bases at V and 3 bases at J, with 14 bases between. Germline loops: CDR1 MGHDK, CDR2 SYGVNS. The length of the CDR3 is 14 residues. The CDR3 reads CASSLIGQDYGYTF. The CDR3 DNA is TGTGCCAGCAGCCTCATCGGGCAGGACTATGGCTACACCTTC.

This clone was recorded only once. The chain uses TRBV6-5 and TRBJ2-7; TRBD1 is a possible D gene (5 bases). CDR3 size: 14 residues. The V end was cut by 3 bases, the J end by 2 bases, with 11 bases between. Germline CDR1 reads MNHEY; CDR2 reads SVGAGI. The CDR3 DNA sequence: TGTGCCAGCAGTTATTCGGACATAACCTACGAGCAGTACTTC. It specifies CASSYSDITYEQYF.

V usage is TRBV18 and J usage is TRBJ1-5; D is perhaps TRBD1 (5 bases). This CDR3 contains 15 residues. The V end was cut by 6 bases, the J end by 2 bases, with 14 bases between. The V gene's germline CDR1 is KGHSH and CDR2 LQKENI. The CDR3 sequence is CASSLESGGNQPQHF. CDR3 DNA: TGTGCCAGCTCCCTAGAGTCGGGGGGCAATCAGCCCCAGCATTTT.

The chain recombines TRBV6-5 with TRBJ1-6; D is uncertain. CDR3 length: 15 amino acids. Germline V CDR1 and CDR2: MNHEY, SVGAGI. V dropped 2 bases and J dropped 7 bases, with 12 bases sitting between them. The CDR3 reads CASSYGVEGNSPLHF. CDR3 nucleotide sequence: TGTGCCAGCAGTTACGGGGTGGAGGGCAATTCACCCCTCCACTTT.

V and J are TRBV7-9 and TRBJ2-7; D ambiguous. Germline lookup yields CDR1 SEHNR and CDR2 FQNEAQ (reference sequence). This CDR3 has 12 residues. Trimming took off 2 bases at V and 4 bases at J, with 6 bases between the two ends. CDR3 amino acids: CASSLLPYEQYF. DNA of the CDR3: TGTGCCAGCAGCTTACTGCCTTACGAGCAGTACTTC.

This clone was seen once. The chain is built from TRBV5-1 and TRBJ2-7, with D perhaps TRBD2 (6 bases). The V gene lost 4 bases and the J gene lost 5 bases, with 10 bases spanning the gap. The germline V gene encodes CDR1 SGHRS and CDR2 YFSETQ. The CDR3 spans 12 residues. CDR3 in amino acids: CASSPTSNEQYF. CDR3 nucleotides: TGCGCCAGCAGCCCGACTAGTAACGAGCAGTACTTC.

Regarding this clone: The same CDR3 arises from other DNA sequences in this sample as well. The rearrangement joins TRBV18 to TRBJ2-3, with D possibly being TRBD1 (6 bases). CDR1 is KGHSH, CDR2 LQKENI, per germline. The CDR3 runs 13 residues. Trimming took 5 bases from V and 0 from J, leaving 6 bases between them. CDR3 sequence reads: CASSDRSTDTQYF. The CDR3 nucleotides read TGTGCCAGCTCAGACAGGAGCACAGATACGCAGTATTTT.

CDR3 bases: TGTGCCAGCAGCTTGCGGGCAAGCTACAATGAGCAGTTCTTC. This gives the protein CASSLRASYNEQFF. The chain joins TRBV5-6 to TRBJ2-1; D call uncertain. The V and J ends lost 1 base and 3 bases respectively, with 8 bases between them. The CDR3 spans 14 residues. Germline V CDR1 and CDR2: SGHDT, YYEEEE.

This clone has only one observation. V usage is TRBV27 and J usage is TRBJ2-3; 10 bases fit TRBD2. The V and J ends lost 2 bases and 4 bases, in that order; junction bases with no gene match: 9. The CDR3 totals 17 residues. The germline gives CDR1 MNHEY, CDR2 SMNVEV (reference sequence). CDR3: CASSLIELAGTPDTQYF. The CDR3 bases are TGTGCCAGCAGTTTAATCGAACTAGCGGGAACCCCAGATACGCAGTATTTT.

The chain employs TRBV11-2 and TRBJ2-1, with 7 bases identical to TRBD2. V lost 6 bases to trimming and J lost 10 bases; unmatched junction nucleotides: 6. Germline CDR1 is SGHAT and CDR2 is FQNNGV. The CDR3 runs 12 residues. CDR3 sequence: CASREAGNEQFF. In nucleotides, the CDR3 is TGTGCCAGCAGGGAAGCGGGAAACGAGCAGTTCTTC. The full variable domain, in which reference TRBV11-2 and TRBJ2-1 provide the parts outside the CDR3, is EAGVAQSPRYKIIEKRQSVAFWCNPISGHATLYWYQQILGQGPKLLIQFQNNGVVDDSQLPKDRFSAERLKGVDSTLKIQPAKLEDSAVYLCASREAGNEQFFGPGTRLTVL.